This is a list of T cell receptor beta chains from one sample in a study of CD8 T cells in Susac syndrome. Each CDR3 protein gets one entry after TCRdb re-called the immunoSEQ multiplex PCR reads with MiXCR. The sample shows fewer than 200,000 distinct CDR3 sequences, around 93% of them seen only once. Specimen: CD4+ T cells from PBMCs. The receptors shown here come from a human donor in good health. Both conserved end residues are trimmed from each CDR3. D genes are given only for firm matches.

j_call: TRBJ2-6; v_call: TRBV6-5; d_call: .; cdr3_aa: ASSYGTGSSGANVLT
j_call: TRBJ2-1; v_call: TRBV2; d_call: .; cdr3_aa: ASSDGQYNEQF
j_call: TRBJ2-3; v_call: TRBV11-2; d_call: TRBD1; cdr3_aa: ASSSGQGPSDTQY
j_call: TRBJ2-5; v_call: TRBV15; d_call: TRBD1; cdr3_aa: ATSGRDRGEQETQY
j_call: TRBJ1-5; v_call: TRBV20-1; d_call: .; cdr3_aa: SANGGPGQPQH
j_call: TRBJ1-1; v_call: TRBV12-3/TRBV12-4; d_call: .; cdr3_aa: ASSPLAATEAF
j_call: TRBJ2-7; v_call: TRBV20-1; d_call: .; cdr3_aa: SAPKGGSGEQY
j_call: TRBJ1-6; v_call: TRBV18; d_call: .; cdr3_aa: ASSPGLALDSPLH
j_call: TRBJ2-3; v_call: TRBV30; d_call: .; cdr3_aa: AWSPESFTDTQY
j_call: TRBJ2-1; v_call: TRBV6-5; d_call: TRBD2; cdr3_aa: ASSYERGGANEQF
j_call: TRBJ2-3; v_call: TRBV5-1; d_call: TRBD2; cdr3_aa: ASSFGTSGDTQY
j_call: TRBJ2-4; v_call: TRBV4-3; d_call: .; cdr3_aa: ASSQESGQRTNIQY
j_call: TRBJ2-4; v_call: TRBV18; d_call: .; cdr3_aa: ASSVLGSSDIQY
j_call: TRBJ1-1; v_call: TRBV18; d_call: TRBD1; cdr3_aa: ASSAAQGSTEAF
j_call: TRBJ1-2; v_call: TRBV7-2; d_call: .; cdr3_aa: ASSLGMGNYGYT
j_call: TRBJ2-4; v_call: TRBV2; d_call: .; cdr3_aa: ASRYREAKNIQY
j_call: TRBJ1-1; v_call: TRBV9; d_call: .; cdr3_aa: ASSVGQGYVTEAF
j_call: TRBJ1-2; v_call: TRBV12-3/TRBV12-4; d_call: TRBD1; cdr3_aa: ASRETGPRDYGYT
j_call: TRBJ1-6; v_call: TRBV19; d_call: .; cdr3_aa: ASSTMASPNSPLH
j_call: TRBJ2-1; v_call: TRBV12-3/TRBV12-4; d_call: TRBD2; cdr3_aa: ASSRLAGPNEQF
j_call: TRBJ2-6; v_call: TRBV20-1; d_call: .; cdr3_aa: SARDPWTNPSGANVLT
j_call: TRBJ2-5; v_call: TRBV3-1; d_call: .; cdr3_aa: ASSQETGLKETQY
j_call: TRBJ2-5; v_call: TRBV20-1; d_call: TRBD2; cdr3_aa: SAEIAGGQETQY
j_call: TRBJ2-5; v_call: TRBV5-1; d_call: TRBD1; cdr3_aa: ASSLGQGSQVGY
j_call: TRBJ2-2; v_call: TRBV19; d_call: TRBD2; cdr3_aa: ASLAAGELF
j_call: TRBJ2-2; v_call: TRBV19; d_call: TRBD2; cdr3_aa: ASMGVGGYRAGELF
j_call: TRBJ1-2; v_call: TRBV5-1; d_call: .; cdr3_aa: ASSLGQSARANYGYT
j_call: TRBJ2-3; v_call: TRBV5-1; d_call: .; cdr3_aa: ASSLEPTGTDTQY
j_call: TRBJ1-1; v_call: TRBV6-6; d_call: TRBD1; cdr3_aa: ASSYKGAAAEAF
j_call: TRBJ2-1; v_call: TRBV5-1; d_call: .; cdr3_aa: ASSLGQGEQF
j_call: TRBJ1-3; v_call: TRBV7-2; d_call: .; cdr3_aa: ASSLLPTGSGNTIY
j_call: TRBJ1-2; v_call: TRBV28; d_call: .; cdr3_aa: ASSPQANYGYT
j_call: TRBJ1-6; v_call: TRBV9; d_call: .; cdr3_aa: ASSVSTVNSPLH
j_call: TRBJ2-7; v_call: TRBV5-1; d_call: .; cdr3_aa: ASGAASYEQY
j_call: TRBJ2-3; v_call: TRBV7-2; d_call: .; cdr3_aa: ASSLEASFTDTQY
j_call: TRBJ2-3; v_call: TRBV4-2; d_call: TRBD2; cdr3_aa: ASSLLAGQADTQY
j_call: TRBJ1-2; v_call: TRBV7-2; d_call: TRBD1; cdr3_aa: ASSFGQGGYGYT
j_call: TRBJ1-5; v_call: TRBV28; d_call: .; cdr3_aa: ASSPMGARNQPQH
j_call: TRBJ1-1; v_call: TRBV19; d_call: TRBD1; cdr3_aa: ASSLRQGLNTEAF
j_call: TRBJ2-4; v_call: TRBV6-2/TRBV6-3; d_call: TRBD2; cdr3_aa: ASKRAGAPAKNIQY
j_call: TRBJ2-1; v_call: TRBV29-1; d_call: TRBD1; cdr3_aa: SVEDPLGRTGVYNEQF
j_call: TRBJ1-1; v_call: TRBV2; d_call: .; cdr3_aa: ASSDWTEAF
j_call: TRBJ1-6; v_call: TRBV6-1; d_call: .; cdr3_aa: ASSRLILEGLSPLH
j_call: TRBJ1-1; v_call: TRBV12-5; d_call: .; cdr3_aa: ASGFSGGRRVEAF
j_call: TRBJ2-2; v_call: TRBV12-3/TRBV12-4; d_call: .; cdr3_aa: ASSPPGYTGELF
j_call: TRBJ1-4; v_call: TRBV24-1; d_call: TRBD1; cdr3_aa: ATSDGGGEKLF
j_call: TRBJ1-5; v_call: TRBV19; d_call: .; cdr3_aa: ASSQTGTTLYQPQH
j_call: TRBJ2-3; v_call: TRBV5-4; d_call: .; cdr3_aa: ASSLDREGDTQY